Detailed here is one T cell receptor (beta chain). Its antigen is not identified. Time point meaning: week 11, during vaccination. Topical imiquimod was applied with each vaccine dose, which held 300 ug of mutant IDH1 20-mer peptide. TCRdb's copy holds only in-frame clones and misses some; the assay was immunoSEQ multiplex PCR. The sample includes about 25,000 clones, approximately 80% of them seen just once. These data originate in a study of a mutant IDH1 vaccine in newly diagnosed glioma. About the research overall: Vaccinations were initiated 4-6 weeks following radiotherapy alone, or were given together with temozolomide cycles. The study's findings and limits: Vaccine-induced immune responses occurred in approximately 93% of patients.

Germline CDR1 SNHLY, CDR2 FYNNEI. After removal of 7 bases from V and 9 bases from J, the junction contained 10 bases not matched to a gene. The CDR3 is 14 residues long. The genes are TRBV2 and TRBJ1-1, with 11 bases matching TRBD1. Here the sequenced sample was PBMCs, taken from a glioma patient whose treatment included an IDH1 peptide vaccine. The clonotype was recovered from a woman younger than 30 with glioma. This CDR3 reads CASTGQGAGLQAFF. The DNA for the CDR3 is TGTGCCAGCACAGGACAGGGGGCGGGACTACAAGCTTTCTTT. The full variable domain, in which reference TRBV2 and TRBJ1-1 provide the parts outside the CDR3, is EPEVTQTPSHQVTQMGQEVILRCVPISNHLYFYWYRQILGQKVEFLVSFYNNEISEKSEIFDDQFSVERPDGSNFTLKIRSTKLEDSAMYFCASTGQGAGLQAFFGQGTRLTVV.